The clone carrying this T cell receptor (beta chain) was found a few times. This is likely a read error, given that the CDR3 carries no conserved phenylalanine or tryptophan at its end. The DNA is omitted, as the CDR3 cannot be located on it reliably, and the CDR3 follows TCRdb's listing. Time point: patch test 3, about 24 weeks after DPC sensitization. Treatment here: therapeutic diphenylcyclopropenone sensitization with weekly scalp DPC. These data belong to a study of human T cells and chemical hapten exposure. The wider study: The study lasted approximately 26 weeks, and patients were dosed weekly with diphenylcyclopropenone on the scalp throughout. Recorded diagnoses among the mostly female patients were alopecia areata, totalis or universalis.

Counting both end residues, the CDR3 totals 8 amino acids. The germline gives CDR1 MNHEY, CDR2 SVGAGI. TCRdb used MiXCR to reprocess the RACE reads, holding one entry per CDR3 protein. The table includes around 110,000 distinct CDR3 sequences, 10% to 12% detected once. The TCR originated in a woman in her forties or fifties with alopecia areata. Some clones in this sample may be carry-over from other donors' samples. The chain carries TRBV6-5 and TRBJ1-2. Material: whole blood, obtained in connection with sensitization to the hapten diphenylcyclopropenone (DPC). CDR3 region: CASSPQIS.